This T cell receptor (beta chain) is from a study of cytomegalovirus exposure and HLA in healthy donors (dated by TCRdb to about 2017). Context from the whole study: An earlier analysis of roughly 630 of the donors reported approximately 270 Gb of sequence data and 100 million to 130 million unique TCR beta sequences from 150 million to 200 million T cells. Approximately 300 gigabases of sequencing data and about 92 million unique TCR sequences made up an early release that covered some 640 HLA-typed donors. Of the roughly 430 genotyped donors, 81% fell in the genetic ancestry cluster associated with self-reported Caucasian donors. The aim of the study was to test whether cataloging public T cell receptors could identify signatures of past pathogen exposure. The study used immunosequencing to profile the T cell repertoires of approximately 690 subjects and linked those repertoires to cytomegalovirus serostatus. Along with the approximately 650-subject first cohort, a separate validation cohort of more than 90 different subjects was used. High-throughput TCR immunosequencing, statistical association of individual TCRs with disease status, and machine learning were combined to predict cytomegalovirus infection status. To study patterns of TCR occurrence, a later analysis re-analyzed previously published TCR beta repertoires from several hundred donors and added high-resolution HLA genotyping. The later analysis used no new phenotypic data to find candidate immune exposures, relying instead on TCR beta sequences and their occurrence across donors. In an earlier analysis of a few hundred of the donors, high-throughput TCR beta sequencing was used to judge whether each TCR beta V gene segment behaved as functional or pseudogenic. Donor age, sex, ethnicity and CMV serostatus were collected together with the repertoire data. In a later genetic analysis, genome-wide SNP genotypes for about three fifths of the 666 donors were used, and that subset was treated as a discovery cohort. Every discovery cohort repertoire had been produced on one sequencing platform. Both class I and class II loci were covered by HLA typing, at four-digit resolution. The number of typed donors differed by locus: roughly 629-630 for A, B, C, DRB1 and DQB1; some 500 for DQA1; some 610 for DPA1; and about 450 for DPB1. Several DR-DQ haplotypes were treated as single units for association and clustering because of strong linkage in the cohort. Across 398 genotyped donors of the cohort, an average of approximately 220,000 unique TCR beta nucleotide sequences per donor were sequenced, and approximately 17% of those sequences were non-productive.

This clone was seen a single time. Its antigen remains unidentified. Qualities for individual bases were not recorded, and no much larger clone is one base off. In total, 630 or so healthy bone marrow donors made up the cohort. All cohort members were sampled while nominally healthy, although unrecorded immune exposures were likely present. The donor tested CMV seronegative and was one of the 352 seronegative cohort members. Every donor gave a peripheral blood sample, and the peripheral blood mononuclear cells from that sample were used for TCR beta sequencing. Genomic DNA extraction from the blood cell samples was performed with the Qiagen DNeasy Blood Extraction Kit. The paper as a whole reports these results and caveats: V-gene and J-gene trimming of TCR beta chains was associated with a missense DCLRE1C variant in a later genetic analysis, and the association was replicated in an independent cohort. In an earlier analysis of approximately 600 of the donors, most TCR beta V segments were observed in productive rearrangements about 87% or about 30% of the time, broadly matching IMGT annotations. According to the authors, the approach could potentially be generalized to other disease states and immunological phenotypes. Because HLA typing was missing for some donors at each locus, association tests included only the typed subset. Correlated functional status among segregating V segments might reflect linkage disequilibrium, but an unknown experimental factor could not be ruled out. A later genetic analysis reported fewer N-insertions in productive TCRs among donors in an Asian-associated ancestry cluster than the roughly 620-donor mean. The earlier analysis of around 600 of the donors excluded some 16 rarely observed V segments, including chromosome 9 orphons, because counts were too low. Most CMV-associated TCR beta chains appeared to be HLA-restricted in a later analysis, and the HLA associations seemed to be driven largely by CMV exposure. This cohort had only TCR beta chains sequenced, and the lack of alpha or paired-chain data limited which features could be detected. Most TCR sequences were observed very rarely across donors, whereas some public TCRs were present in many individuals. When HLA alleles, especially DR and DQ, strongly co-occurred, TCR associations were difficult to assign to individual alleles. In a later analysis, about 16,000 TCR beta sequences were associated with specific HLA alleles at a false discovery rate of 0.05. Some IMGT-functional V segments, including TRBV6-2 and TRBV6-3, could not be told apart with the 87-base-pair reads, so those segments were excluded. A later analysis found that TCR association rates varied across HLA loci, with DRB1 alleles showing the most associated TCRs and HLA-C alleles the fewest. In both the original and validation cohorts, the classifier was reported to diagnose cytomegalovirus status with high specificity and sensitivity. In vitro tests confirmed that a few of the cytomegalovirus-associated TCR beta chains recognize cytomegalovirus antigens. The study listed 150 to 200 TCR beta chains as associated with cytomegalovirus. A further reported finding was that TCR beta sequences accurately predicted the HLA-A and HLA-B alleles for most subjects in the first cohort. Presence/absence analyses assumed roughly uniform sequencing depth across donors, an assumption that may not hold. Several of the top co-occurrence clusters appeared to be linked to parvovirus B19, influenza, CMV and Epstein-Barr virus, according to a later analysis. The only immune exposure information available for the cohort was CMV serostatus. Compared with equally common non-associated chains, HLA-associated TCR beta chains in a later analysis were more clonally expanded and had lower generation probabilities. A group of highly shared sequence variants was considered likely to be a technical artifact of the sequencing pipeline.

The library was made by the immunoSEQ multiplex PCR assay. For the multiplex PCR, a mixture combining 60 forward primers for TCR Vbeta segments and 13 reverse primers for TCR Jbeta segments was used. The CDR3 region of rearranged TCR beta genes was amplified from genomic DNA by a multiplex PCR assay. Amplified TCR beta libraries were sequenced as 87-base-pair reads on the Illumina HiSeq System. As for how the authors treated the data: A later analysis tallied tens of millions of unique TCR beta chains across the 610 or so repertoires, and around 9.9 million of those chains were shared by two or more donors. Raw reads were error-corrected and collapsed into unique sequences by a nearest-neighbor algorithm in which closely related sequences were merged to remove PCR and sequencing errors. Alignment of CDR3 sequences to IMGT reference sequences was used to assign V, D and J gene segments. Each retained sequence needed at least a six-nucleotide match to both a V gene segment and a J gene segment. A rearrangement counted as productive if the CDR3 had no stop codons and remained in frame with V and J, and every other rearrangement counted as non-productive. CDR3 was defined by IMGT convention, running from the second conserved V-encoded cysteine to the conserved J-encoded phenylalanine. The earlier analysis of 500 to 600 of the donors excluded sequences that lacked an unambiguous match to a single V gene segment. An earlier analysis of several hundred of the donors called V segments functional above 56.7% productive rearrangements and segregating when the between-donor standard deviation exceeded 5%. A statistical classification framework was built for diagnosing cytomegalovirus status from the catalog of TCR beta chain sequences. In a later analysis, V and J genes were assigned by comparing TCR nucleotide sequences against IMGT/GENE-DB human TR gene sequences. Using the TCRdist pipeline, a later analysis assigned CDR3 sequences along with most-parsimonious VDJ recombination scenarios. In a later analysis, every TCR beta chain was defined by the combination of its CDR3 amino acid sequence and its V-gene family, and reads without a unique V-gene family were dropped. A later analysis removed 500 to 600 highly shared, low-generation-probability nucleotide sequences to deal with suspected cross-contamination and a sequencing artifact. For each public chain, a later analysis derived a clonal expansion index from normalized ranks of inferred template counts within each repertoire. Generation probabilities in a later analysis came from a VDJ recombination model fitted to out-of-frame rearrangements, and those results were checked against IGoR. In a later analysis, hypergeometric tests were used to score TCR-TCR, TCR-HLA and TCR-CMV co-occurrence, with a repertoire-size bias correction applied to TCR pairs. In a later analysis, false discovery rates were estimated by permuting HLA or CMV assignments 20 times. A later analysis grouped co-occurring TCRs with DBSCAN, adding TCRdist sequence similarity when clustering within HLA-allele-positive subsets. Repertoires with fewer than 30,000 or more than 120,000 public chains, plus five repertoires with anomalous nucleotide sharing, were excluded from co-occurrence clustering. TCRdb mirrors the immuneACCESS table, restricted to in-frame sequences. Some clones are absent from its copies; in checked studies, under half trace to an unresolved V gene, and the reason for the others is unknown. V, J and clone size are those of that table, while D and trimming were read from the DNA. In this sample the table shows around 150,000 clones, around 77% of which occur a single time. Jointly, the top ten make up approximately 2% of the sample.

V trim: 3 bases; J trim: 6 bases; unmatched bases: 3. CDR1 and CDR2, looked up from the germline V gene, are SGHVS and FNYEAQ. From the cysteine through the phenylalanine, the CDR3 covers 15 amino acids. Just the 45-base CDR3 DNA is kept, in frame starting at base 1. This clonotype was sampled from a man aged 25 to 45 in good health and CMV-seronegative. Sequenced sample: PBMCs. The chain links TRBV7-6 with TRBJ2-5; 14 bases in the junction line up with TRBD2. The DNA is as follows: TGTGCCAGCAGCTTGGGACTAGCGGGAGAAAAGACCCAGTACTTC. The encoded protein is CASSLGLAGEKTQYF.